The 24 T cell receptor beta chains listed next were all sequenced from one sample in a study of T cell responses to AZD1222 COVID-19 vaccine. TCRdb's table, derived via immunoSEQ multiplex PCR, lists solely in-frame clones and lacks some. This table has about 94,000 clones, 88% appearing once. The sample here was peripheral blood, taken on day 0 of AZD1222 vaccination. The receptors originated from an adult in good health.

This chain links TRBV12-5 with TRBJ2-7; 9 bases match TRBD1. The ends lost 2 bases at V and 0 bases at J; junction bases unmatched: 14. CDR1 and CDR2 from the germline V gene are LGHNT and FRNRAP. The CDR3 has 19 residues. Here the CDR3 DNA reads TGTGCTAGTGGTTTGATGCTTAGGGACAGGGCTTCGGCCTCCTACGAGCAGTACTTC. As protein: CASGLMLRDRASASYEQYF.

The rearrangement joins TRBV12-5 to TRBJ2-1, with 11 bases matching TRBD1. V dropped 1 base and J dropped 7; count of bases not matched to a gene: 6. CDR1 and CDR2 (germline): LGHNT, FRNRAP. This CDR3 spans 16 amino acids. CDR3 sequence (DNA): TGTGCTAGTGGTTTGGACCTGGGGACAGGGGGTAATGAGCAGTTCTTC. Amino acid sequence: CASGLDLGTGGNEQFF.

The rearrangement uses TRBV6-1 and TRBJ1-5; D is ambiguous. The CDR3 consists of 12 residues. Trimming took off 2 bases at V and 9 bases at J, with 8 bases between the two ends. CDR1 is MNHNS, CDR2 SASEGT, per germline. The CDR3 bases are TGTGCCAGCAGTGAACTGAAGGCGCCCCAGCATTTT. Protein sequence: CASSELKAPQHF.

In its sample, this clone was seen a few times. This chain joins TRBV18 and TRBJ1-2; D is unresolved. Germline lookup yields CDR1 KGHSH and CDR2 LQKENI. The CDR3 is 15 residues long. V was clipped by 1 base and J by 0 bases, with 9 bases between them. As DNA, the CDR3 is TGTGCCAGCTCACCACTCGCCGGGACTAACTATGGCTACACCTTC. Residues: CASSPLAGTNYGYTF.

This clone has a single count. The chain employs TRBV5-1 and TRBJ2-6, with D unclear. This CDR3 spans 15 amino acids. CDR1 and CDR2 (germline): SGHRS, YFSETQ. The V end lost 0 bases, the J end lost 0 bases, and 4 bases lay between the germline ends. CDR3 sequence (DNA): TGCGCCAGCAGCTTGGTTCCCTCTGGGGCCAACGTCCTGACTTTC. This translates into CASSLVPSGANVLTF.

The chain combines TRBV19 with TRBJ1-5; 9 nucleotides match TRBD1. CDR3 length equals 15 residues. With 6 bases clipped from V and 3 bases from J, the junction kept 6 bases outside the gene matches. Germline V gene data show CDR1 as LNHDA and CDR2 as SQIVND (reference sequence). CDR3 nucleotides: TGTGCCAGTAGCCCGAGGACAGGGGACAATCAGCCCCAGCATTTT. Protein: CASSPRTGDNQPQHF.

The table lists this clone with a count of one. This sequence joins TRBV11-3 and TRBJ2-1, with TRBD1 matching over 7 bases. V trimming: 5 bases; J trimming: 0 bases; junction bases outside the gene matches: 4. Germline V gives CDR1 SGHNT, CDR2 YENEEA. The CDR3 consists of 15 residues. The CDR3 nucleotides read TGTGCCAGCAGCCAAGGGACAGTCTCCTACAATGAGCAGTTCTTC. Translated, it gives CASSQGTVSYNEQFF.

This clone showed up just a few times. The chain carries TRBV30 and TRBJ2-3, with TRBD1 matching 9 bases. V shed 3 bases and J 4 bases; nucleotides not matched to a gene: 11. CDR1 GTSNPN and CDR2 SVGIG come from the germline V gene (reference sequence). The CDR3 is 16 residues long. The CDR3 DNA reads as TGTGCCTGGAGGCGTTACAGGGGGCGCAATTCAGATACGCAGTATTTT. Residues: CAWRRYRGRNSDTQYF.

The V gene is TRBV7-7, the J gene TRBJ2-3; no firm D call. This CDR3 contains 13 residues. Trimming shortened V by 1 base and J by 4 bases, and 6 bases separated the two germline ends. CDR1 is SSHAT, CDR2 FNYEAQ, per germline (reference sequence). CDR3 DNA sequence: TGTGCCAGCAGCTTAGATTTGGCAGATACGCAGTATTTT. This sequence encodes CASSLDLADTQYF.

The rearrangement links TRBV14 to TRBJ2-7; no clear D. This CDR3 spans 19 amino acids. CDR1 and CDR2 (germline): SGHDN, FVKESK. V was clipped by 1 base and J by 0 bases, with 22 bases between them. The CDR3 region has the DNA TGTGCCAGCAGCCAAGTTGTTGCTCTTGGACCGTTTATCTCCTACGAGCAGTACTTC. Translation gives CASSQVVALGPFISYEQYF.

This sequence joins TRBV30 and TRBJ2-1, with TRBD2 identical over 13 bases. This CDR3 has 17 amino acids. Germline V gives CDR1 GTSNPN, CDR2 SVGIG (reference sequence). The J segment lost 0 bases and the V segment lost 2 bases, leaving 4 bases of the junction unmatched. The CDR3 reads CAWSKLAGGRSYNEQFF. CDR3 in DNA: TGTGCCTGGAGTAAACTAGCGGGGGGGCGCTCCTACAATGAGCAGTTCTTC.

CDR3 amino acids: CASSASGGKYEQYF. DNA of the CDR3: TGCGCCAGCAGCGCCTCAGGGGGCAAGTACGAGCAGTACTTC. This sequence joins TRBV5-1 and TRBJ2-7; 8 bases match TRBD1. CDR3 length: 14 amino acids. The germline CDR1 and CDR2 sequences are SGHRS and YFSETQ. V dropped 4 bases and J dropped 4; count of bases not matched to a gene: 7.

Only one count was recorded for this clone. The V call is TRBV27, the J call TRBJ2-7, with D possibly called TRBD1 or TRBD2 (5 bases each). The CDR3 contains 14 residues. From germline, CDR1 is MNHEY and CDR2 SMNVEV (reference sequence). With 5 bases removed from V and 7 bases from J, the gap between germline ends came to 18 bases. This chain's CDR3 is CASSQGDGAREQYF. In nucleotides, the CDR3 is TGTGCCAGCAGTCAAGGGGACGGGGCTCGGGAGCAGTACTTC.

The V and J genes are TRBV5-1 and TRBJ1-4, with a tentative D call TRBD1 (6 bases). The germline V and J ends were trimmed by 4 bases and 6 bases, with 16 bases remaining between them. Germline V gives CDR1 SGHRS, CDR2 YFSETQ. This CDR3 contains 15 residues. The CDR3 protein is CASSVDGGRDEKLFF. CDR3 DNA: TGCGCCAGCAGCGTAGACGGGGGGCGGGATGAAAAACTGTTTTTT.

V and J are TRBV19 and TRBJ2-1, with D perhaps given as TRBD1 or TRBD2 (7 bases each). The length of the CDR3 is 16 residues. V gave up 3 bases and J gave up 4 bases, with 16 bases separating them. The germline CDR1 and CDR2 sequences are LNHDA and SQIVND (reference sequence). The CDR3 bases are TGTGCCAGTAGTATTCTCGGCGGGGGACAGTACAATGAGCAGTTCTTC. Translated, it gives CASSILGGGQYNEQFF.

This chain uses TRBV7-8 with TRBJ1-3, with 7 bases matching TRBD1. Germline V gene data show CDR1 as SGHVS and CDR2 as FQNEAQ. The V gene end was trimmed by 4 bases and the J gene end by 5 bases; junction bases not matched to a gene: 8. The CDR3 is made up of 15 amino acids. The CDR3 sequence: CASSSTTGSRNTIYF. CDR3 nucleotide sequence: TGTGCCAGCAGCTCTACGACAGGGAGTAGAAACACCATATATTTT.

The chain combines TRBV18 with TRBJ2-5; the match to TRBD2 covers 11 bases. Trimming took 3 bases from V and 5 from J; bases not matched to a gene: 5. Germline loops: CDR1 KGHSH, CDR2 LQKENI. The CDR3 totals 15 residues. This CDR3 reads CASSPLAGGRETQYF. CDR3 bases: TGTGCCAGCTCACCCCTAGCGGGGGGCAGGGAGACCCAGTACTTC. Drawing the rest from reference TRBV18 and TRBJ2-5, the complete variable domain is NAGVMQNPRHLVRRRGQEARLRCSPMKGHSHVYWYRQLPEEGLKFMVYLQKENIIDESGMPKERFSAEFPKEGPSILRIQQVVRGDSAAYFCASSPLAGGRETQYFGPGTRLLVL.

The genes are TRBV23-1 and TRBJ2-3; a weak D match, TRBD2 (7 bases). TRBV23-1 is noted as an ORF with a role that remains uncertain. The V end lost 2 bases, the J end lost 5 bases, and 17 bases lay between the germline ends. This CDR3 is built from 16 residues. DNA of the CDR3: TGCGCCAGCAGTCAAGGTCCACGGGGGGCGGGAGATACGCAGTATTTT. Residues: CASSQGPRGAGDTQYF.

The CDR3 sequence: CASSELAGVYNEQFF. CDR3 coding DNA: TGTGCCAGCAGCGAACTAGCGGGGGTCTACAATGAGCAGTTCTTC. J is TRBJ2-1 and V is TRBV27; 11 bases map to TRBD2. The germline V gene encodes CDR1 MNHEY and CDR2 SMNVEV (reference sequence). This CDR3 has 15 amino acids. The J segment lost 3 bases and the V segment lost 6 bases, leaving 4 bases of the junction unmatched.

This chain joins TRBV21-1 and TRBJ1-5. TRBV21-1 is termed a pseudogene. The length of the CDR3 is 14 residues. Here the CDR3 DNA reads TGTGCCAGCAGCAAATTTCAGTCGAGTCAGCCCCAGCATTTT. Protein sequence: CASSKFQSSQPQHF.

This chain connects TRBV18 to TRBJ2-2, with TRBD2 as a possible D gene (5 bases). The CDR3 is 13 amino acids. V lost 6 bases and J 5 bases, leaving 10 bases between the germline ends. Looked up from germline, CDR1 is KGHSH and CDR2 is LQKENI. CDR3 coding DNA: TGTGCCAGCTCGGAAACTAGGACCGGGGAGCTGTTTTTT. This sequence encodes CASSETRTGELFF.

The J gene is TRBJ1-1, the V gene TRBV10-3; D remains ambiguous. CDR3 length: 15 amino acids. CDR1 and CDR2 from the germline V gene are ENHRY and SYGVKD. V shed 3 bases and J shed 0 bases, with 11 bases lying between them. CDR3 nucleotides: TGTGCCATCAGTGACCCGGACGGATTGAACACTGAAGCTTTCTTT. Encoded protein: CAISDPDGLNTEAFF.

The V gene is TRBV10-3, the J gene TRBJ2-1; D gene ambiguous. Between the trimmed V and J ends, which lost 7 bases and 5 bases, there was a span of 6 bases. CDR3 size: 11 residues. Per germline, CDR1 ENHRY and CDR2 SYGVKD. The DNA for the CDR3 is TGTGCCATCATGAGAGACAATGAGCAGTTCTTC. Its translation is CAIMRDNEQFF.

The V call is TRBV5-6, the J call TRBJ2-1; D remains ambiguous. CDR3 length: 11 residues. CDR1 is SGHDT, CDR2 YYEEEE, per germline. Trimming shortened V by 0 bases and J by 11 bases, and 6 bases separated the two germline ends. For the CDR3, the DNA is TGTGCCAGCAGCTTGGAAGGACAGCAGTTCTTC. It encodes CASSLEGQQFF. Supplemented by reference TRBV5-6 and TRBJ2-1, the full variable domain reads DAGVTQSPTHLIKTRGQQVTLRCSPKSGHDTVSWYQQALGQGPQFIFQYYEEEERQRGNFPDRFSGHQFPNYSSELNVNALLLGDSALYLCASSLEGQQFFGPGTRLTVL.